This is a list of T cell receptor beta chains from one sample in a study of shared clonotypes between healthy human individuals. The assay was immunoSEQ multiplex PCR, and TCRdb's table has in-frame clones only and misses some. The table lists some 2.1 million clones, about 95% of them singletons, with 0.85% to 1.2% in the top ten. The specimen was naive CD8+ T cells sorted from blood. These TCRs come from a young man in good health. The CDR3 runs from the conserved cysteine through the conserved F or W. Each record gives: V gene, J gene, D gene, clone size, CDR3 protein, CDR3 DNA. A D gene is named only where the DNA matches it firmly. Clone sizes are given selectively: once, few, many, or a class where the clone is expanded.

>TRBV4-1|TRBJ2-7|TRBD1|-
CASSQDSQGEYEQYF
TGCGCCAGCAGCCAAGATAGTCAGGGGGAATACGAGCAGTACTTC
>TRBV5-4|TRBJ1-2|-|-
CASSLGLTSGNYGYTF
TGTGCCAGCAGCTTGGGGCTAACTAGCGGAAACTATGGCTACACCTTC
>TRBV6-1|TRBJ1-2|-|-
CASSEGGPLWVNYGYTF
TGTGCCAGCAGTGAAGGGGGACCCCTTTGGGTTAACTATGGCTACACCTTC
>TRBV13|TRBJ2-3|-|few
CASSLGPDTQYF
TGTGCCAGCAGCTTAGGCCCAGATACGCAGTATTTT
>TRBV7-8|TRBJ2-4|-|-
CASSLASGEDVQYF
TGTGCCAGCAGCTTAGCGTCGGGGGAGGACGTTCAGTACTTC
>TRBV6-6|TRBJ2-3|-|-
CASSSHFTDTQYF
TGTGCCAGCAGTTCCCATTTCACAGATACGCAGTATTTT
>TRBV7-7|TRBJ2-1|-|-
CASSFRGEDEQFF
TGTGCTAGCAGCTTTAGGGGGGAGGATGAGCAGTTCTTC
>TRBV19|TRBJ2-7|-|-
CASSAAGYLYEQYF
TGTGCCAGTTCGGCGGCGGGATACCTTTACGAGCAGTACTTC
>TRBV7-9|TRBJ2-2|TRBD2|-
CASSLVNSGELNTGELFF
TGTGCCAGCAGCTTAGTGAATAGCGGGGAATTAAACACCGGGGAGCTGTTTTTT
>TRBV6-5|TRBJ1-2|TRBD1|-
CASSYGTGRVDGYTF
TGTGCCAGCAGTTACGGGACAGGGAGGGTCGATGGCTACACCTTC
>TRBV4-1|TRBJ2-7|-|once
CASSPSGQPAYEQYF
TGCGCCAGCAGCCCATCCGGACAGCCAGCCTACGAGCAGTACTTC
>TRBV9|TRBJ2-7|TRBD1|few
CASSGQGYEQYF
TGTGCCAGCAGCGGACAGGGCTACGAGCAGTACTTC
>TRBV19|TRBJ2-7|-|-
CASSEVGGYEQYF
TGTGCCAGTAGTGAGGTTGGGGGGTACGAGCAGTACTTC
>TRBV5-6|TRBJ1-6|-|-
CASSLRQENNSPLHF
TGTGCCAGCAGCTTACGACAGGAGAACAATTCACCCCTCCACTTT
>TRBV29-1|TRBJ2-7|-|-
CSVVRFGGHEQYF
TGCAGCGTTGTAAGGTTCGGGGGCCACGAGCAGTACTTC
>TRBV6-1|TRBJ1-4|-|-
CASSEAPTGGDEKLFF
TGTGCCAGCAGTGAAGCGCCCACGGGGGGAGATGAAAAACTGTTTTTT
>TRBV30|TRBJ1-2|TRBD1|-
CAWSVEGAPYGYTF
TGTGCCTGGAGTGTTGAGGGGGCGCCTTATGGCTACACCTTC
>TRBV11-3|TRBJ2-7|-|-
CASSSSRDYEQYF
TGTGCCAGCAGCTCATCCCGGGACTACGAGCAGTACTTC
>TRBV2|TRBJ1-5|-|-
CASKLSREPQHF
TGTGCCAGCAAATTATCGAGAGAGCCCCAGCATTTT